This T cell receptor beta chain originates from a study of cytomegalovirus exposure and HLA in healthy donors. Study-wide background: Of about 390 genotyped donors, roughly 81% grouped in the Caucasian-associated ancestry cluster. Whole-study results and caveats: Immune exposure information comprised only CMV serostatus.

This clone occurred once. Its target is unknown. The PCR made use of 60 Vbeta and 13 Jbeta primers. Sequenced by immunoSEQ multiplex PCR; TCRdb stores in-frame clones only, minus some. This sample has about 200,000 clones, with less than 90% found just once. Trimming took 6 bases from V and 9 from J; bases not matched to a gene: 5. This CDR3 spans 13 amino acids. Germline V gene lookup returns CDR1 MDHEN and CDR2 SYDVKM. Sequencing was done on a sample of PBMCs. The receptor comes from a woman in her twenties or thirties in good health and CMV-seronegative. J is TRBJ2-3 and V is TRBV28; 11 positions match TRBD2. The CDR3 protein is CASRFLAGGTQYF. CDR3 sequence (DNA): TGTGCCAGCAGATTCTTAGCGGGAGGGACGCAGTATTTT.